This TCR beta chain comes out of a study of spatial heterogeneity in lung cancer. Whole-study findings and limits: Counts of expanded intratumoral alpha and beta TCRs tracked tumor mutation counts.

As to time point: sample taken at primary tumor resection. By share of the sample, this clonotype is large (0.1 to 1%). Its target is not known. In TCRdb, the 5' RACE reads were re-called with MiXCR into one record per CDR3 protein. The data show approximately 3,800 distinct CDR3 sequences, roughly a third seen once. This clonotype was obtained from a male donor with early-stage non-small cell lung cancer. Sequencing used lung tumor tissue, obtained at surgery.

Here the CDR3 DNA reads TGTGCCAGCAGCTTAGAAGGGGGTGATTCACCCCTCCACTTT. Translating gives CASSLEGGDSPLHF. This chain links TRBV7-2 with TRBJ1-6; D possibly corresponds to TRBD1 (6 bases). This CDR3 has 14 residues. Trimming left V 1 base short and J 8 bases short, with 9 bases between. Germline CDR1 and CDR2: SGHTA and FQGNSA.